The entry below gives a single TCR beta chain sequence along with its context. The target antigen is unknown. Repertoires were generated with immunoSEQ multiplex PCR, while TCRdb's copy carries only in-frame clones and drops some. The repertoire holds roughly 45,000 clones, with approximately 84% as singletons. Time point: week 23, last vaccination. Doses of 300 ug of mutant IDH1 20-mer peptide were given with topical imiquimod. This sample stems from a study of a mutant IDH1 vaccine in newly diagnosed glioma. The CDR3 is 15 amino acids. Germline lookup yields CDR1 SGHTA and CDR2 FQGNSA. V was cut by 2 bases and J by 3 bases, with 14 bases left in between.

This material consisted of PBMCs, taken from a glioma patient whose treatment included an IDH1 peptide vaccine. V is TRBV7-2 and J is TRBJ2-7, with D possibly being TRBD1 (6 bases). This clonotype originated in a young woman with glioma. Some clones in this sample may be carry-over from other donors' samples. The CDR3 spells CASSLSRGNGYEQYF. The CDR3 region has the DNA TGTGCCAGCAGCTTAAGTAGGGGGAATGGCTACGAGCAGTACTTC.